Below are 2 T cell receptor beta chains sequenced from a single sample in a study of CD8 T cell repertoires and HIV-1 epitope variants. Antigens of these TCRs are unknown. The repertoire was sequenced with immunoSEQ multiplex PCR; TCRdb's copy has only in-frame clones and lacks some. Of a few thousand clones listed, approximately 72% are singletons. Sequenced input: cultured CD8+ T cells derived from PBMCs. Receptors originate from a male donor with HIV.

The CDR3 DNA sequence: TGTGCCAGCAATTCCGGCGGGGGGGAGCTCTATGGCTACACCTTC. Its translation is CASNSGGGELYGYTF. This chain joins TRBV6-5 and TRBJ1-2, with a tentative D call TRBD1 (5 bases). This CDR3 is built from 15 residues. Trimming took 7 bases from V and 4 from J, leaving 19 bases between them. Germline V gene data show CDR1 as MNHEY and CDR2 as SVGAGI.

This clone turned up a few times. The V gene is TRBV28, the J gene TRBJ1-4; 11 bases line up with TRBD1. The CDR3 totals 17 residues. V shed 5 bases and J 7 bases; nucleotides not matched to a gene: 12. Germline lookup yields CDR1 MDHEN and CDR2 SYDVKM. CDR3 region: CASSNGQGAFVSEKLFF. The CDR3 coding sequence is TGTGCCAGCAGTAACGGACAGGGGGCTTTTGTTAGTGAAAAACTGTTTTTT.